This is a list of T cell receptor beta chains from one sample in a study of blood T cell repertoires in COVID-19. Some clones are missing from TCRdb's copy, which holds only in-frame ones; the method was immunoSEQ multiplex PCR. The sample shows some 100,000 clones, 91% of them seen only once. The specimen was peripheral blood. The receptors here all came from a man aged 55 to 70 with acute or convalescent COVID-19. Each CDR3 is given with its conserved first and last residue. A D gene is named only where the DNA matches it firmly. Size is omitted from some rows. Given values are once, few, many or a class for expanded clones.

j_gene	abundance	v_gene	d_gene	CDR3aa	CDR3nt
TRBJ1-5	.	TRBV6-4	TRBD1	CARYPGTGCNQPQHF	TGTGCCAGGTACCCCGGGACAGGGTGCAATCAGCCCCAGCATTTT
TRBJ2-5	.	TRBV9	.	CASSSRTDLETQYF	TGTGCCAGCAGCTCGCGGACAGACCTAGAGACCCAGTACTTC
TRBJ1-2	.	TRBV6-5	.	CASSSPQFYGYTF	TGTGCCAGCAGTTCCCCACAGTTCTATGGCTACACCTTC
TRBJ2-7	.	TRBV27	.	CASRAVPISYEQYF	TGTGCCAGCAGGGCCGTACCCATCTCCTACGAGCAGTACTTC
TRBJ1-3	once	TRBV4-2	TRBD1	CASSQAGQGWAGNTIYF	TGTGCCAGCAGCCAAGCGGGACAGGGTTGGGCTGGAAACACCATATATTTT
TRBJ2-5	.	TRBV19	.	CASSTGLGETQYF	TGTGCCAGTAGTACAGGGCTAGGGGAGACCCAGTACTTC
TRBJ1-4	.	TRBV19	TRBD1	CASRSGTGYEKLFF	TGTGCCAGTAGATCGGGGACAGGGTATGAAAAACTGTTTTTT
TRBJ2-1	.	TRBV27	TRBD2	CASSLRQREPSYNEQFF	TGTGCCAGCAGTTTAAGGCAGCGGGAGCCCTCCTACAATGAGCAGTTCTTC
TRBJ1-2	.	TRBV4-2	.	CASSQISANSYGYTF	TGTGCCAGCAGCCAGATTTCCGCTAACTCCTATGGCTACACCTTC
TRBJ1-6	once	TRBV29-1	TRBD1	CSVQDRGDSPLHF	TGCAGCGTCCAAGACAGGGGTGATTCACCCCTCCACTTT
TRBJ1-1	.	TRBV29-1	.	CSVEVGQRGTEAFF	TGCAGCGTTGAAGTTGGGCAGCGGGGCACTGAAGCTTTCTTT
TRBJ2-1	.	TRBV6-6	TRBD1	CASSSRQGNSYNEQFF	TGTGCCAGCAGTTCTCGACAGGGGAACTCCTACAATGAGCAGTTCTTC
TRBJ1-5	.	TRBV29-1	TRBD1	CSVVTGINQPQHF	TGCAGCGTTGTGACAGGGATCAATCAGCCCCAGCATTTT
TRBJ2-5	.	TRBV27	.	CASSLSTETQETQYF	TGTGCCAGCAGTTTATCGACTGAGACCCAAGAGACCCAGTACTTC
TRBJ1-5	.	TRBV4-1	TRBD1	CASSPRDSRTHQPQHF	TGCGCCAGCAGCCCGCGGGACAGCCGAACTCATCAGCCCCAGCATTTT
TRBJ1-2	.	TRBV18	TRBD1	CASSPDREPYGYTF	TGTGCCAGCTCACCGGACAGGGAACCATATGGCTACACCTTC
TRBJ2-3	.	TRBV5-8	.	CASSPQAHTDTQYF	TGTGCCAGCAGCCCGCAGGCCCACACAGATACGCAGTATTTT
TRBJ2-6	medium-sized	TRBV6-1	.	CASSGHGLSGANVLTF	TGTGCCAGCAGTGGACATGGATTATCTGGGGCCAACGTCCTGACTTTC
TRBJ1-5	.	TRBV9	TRBD1	CASSATGGGQPQHF	TGTGCCAGCAGCGCGACAGGGGGCGGTCAGCCCCAGCATTTT
TRBJ2-5	.	TRBV19	.	CASSIAPQGSGGKETQYF	TGTGCCAGTAGTATAGCCCCACAGGGGTCCGGAGGGAAAGAGACCCAGTACTTC
TRBJ2-1	.	TRBV5-1	TRBD2	CASRGGTSAPRSSYNEQFF	TGCGCCAGCAGGGGGGGGACTAGCGCCCCCCGGAGCTCCTACAATGAGCAGTTCTTC
TRBJ1-2	.	TRBV19	.	CATREGGYGYTF	TGTGCCACCAGGGAAGGCGGTTATGGCTACACCTTC
TRBJ1-5	.	TRBV12-5	.	CASGWSGRMGNQPQHF	TGTGCTAGTGGTTGGTCGGGGAGGATGGGCAATCAGCCCCAGCATTTT
TRBJ1-1	.	TRBV28	TRBD1	CASSQGGRTTEAFF	TGTGCCAGCAGCCAAGGGGGCAGGACAACTGAAGCTTTCTTT
TRBJ1-5	.	TRBV2	.	CASSEAGLRNQPQHF	TGTGCCAGCAGTGAAGCGGGGCTTCGCAATCAGCCCCAGCATTTT
TRBJ2-3	few	TRBV6-5	.	CASSQGGTDTQYF	TGTGCCAGCAGCCAAGGGGGTACAGATACGCAGTATTTT
TRBJ2-3	.	TRBV2	TRBD2	CAISTSGRSTDTQYF	TGTGCCATCTCGACTAGCGGGAGATCCACAGATACGCAGTATTTT
TRBJ2-4	once	TRBV27	TRBD1	CASLGLTGDPYF	TGTGCCAGCCTTGGCTTGACAGGGGACCCGTACTTC
TRBJ2-5	.	TRBV10-3	TRBD1	CAISEGTGAQETQYF	TGTGCCATCAGCGAGGGGACAGGGGCGCAAGAGACCCAGTACTTC
TRBJ2-7	.	TRBV6-5	.	CASRQGLYEQYF	TGTGCCAGCAGACAGGGCCTGTACGAGCAGTACTTC
TRBJ2-1	once	TRBV12-3/TRBV12-4	TRBD2	CASRIAGVNEQFF	TGTGCCAGCAGAATAGCGGGAGTCAATGAGCAGTTCTTC
TRBJ2-5	.	TRBV5-1	TRBD1	CASSTLRTGMETQYF	TGCGCCAGCAGCACCCTACGGACAGGGATGGAGACCCAGTACTTC
TRBJ1-4	.	TRBV28	.	CASSQGNEKLFF	TGTGCCAGCAGTCAGGGTAATGAAAAACTGTTTTTT
TRBJ1-3	.	TRBV19	.	CASSSRGAGNTIYF	TGTGCCAGTAGTTCCCGGGGGGCTGGAAACACCATATATTTT
TRBJ2-7	.	TRBV7-8	TRBD2	CASSLGEGGYEQYF	TGTGCCAGCAGCTTAGGGGAGGGAGGCTACGAGCAGTACTTC
TRBJ1-5	.	TRBV28	TRBD1	CASSEQGMISNQPQHF	TGTGCCAGCAGTGAACAGGGGATGATCAGCAATCAGCCCCAGCATTTT
TRBJ1-2	.	TRBV7-2	TRBD1	CASSLQALGTASHGYTF	TGTGCCAGCAGCCTGCAAGCCCTCGGGACAGCTTCTCATGGCTACACCTTC
TRBJ1-2	few	TRBV7-9	.	CASSPGQSNYGYTF	TGTGCCAGCAGCCCGGGACAATCTAACTATGGCTACACCTTC